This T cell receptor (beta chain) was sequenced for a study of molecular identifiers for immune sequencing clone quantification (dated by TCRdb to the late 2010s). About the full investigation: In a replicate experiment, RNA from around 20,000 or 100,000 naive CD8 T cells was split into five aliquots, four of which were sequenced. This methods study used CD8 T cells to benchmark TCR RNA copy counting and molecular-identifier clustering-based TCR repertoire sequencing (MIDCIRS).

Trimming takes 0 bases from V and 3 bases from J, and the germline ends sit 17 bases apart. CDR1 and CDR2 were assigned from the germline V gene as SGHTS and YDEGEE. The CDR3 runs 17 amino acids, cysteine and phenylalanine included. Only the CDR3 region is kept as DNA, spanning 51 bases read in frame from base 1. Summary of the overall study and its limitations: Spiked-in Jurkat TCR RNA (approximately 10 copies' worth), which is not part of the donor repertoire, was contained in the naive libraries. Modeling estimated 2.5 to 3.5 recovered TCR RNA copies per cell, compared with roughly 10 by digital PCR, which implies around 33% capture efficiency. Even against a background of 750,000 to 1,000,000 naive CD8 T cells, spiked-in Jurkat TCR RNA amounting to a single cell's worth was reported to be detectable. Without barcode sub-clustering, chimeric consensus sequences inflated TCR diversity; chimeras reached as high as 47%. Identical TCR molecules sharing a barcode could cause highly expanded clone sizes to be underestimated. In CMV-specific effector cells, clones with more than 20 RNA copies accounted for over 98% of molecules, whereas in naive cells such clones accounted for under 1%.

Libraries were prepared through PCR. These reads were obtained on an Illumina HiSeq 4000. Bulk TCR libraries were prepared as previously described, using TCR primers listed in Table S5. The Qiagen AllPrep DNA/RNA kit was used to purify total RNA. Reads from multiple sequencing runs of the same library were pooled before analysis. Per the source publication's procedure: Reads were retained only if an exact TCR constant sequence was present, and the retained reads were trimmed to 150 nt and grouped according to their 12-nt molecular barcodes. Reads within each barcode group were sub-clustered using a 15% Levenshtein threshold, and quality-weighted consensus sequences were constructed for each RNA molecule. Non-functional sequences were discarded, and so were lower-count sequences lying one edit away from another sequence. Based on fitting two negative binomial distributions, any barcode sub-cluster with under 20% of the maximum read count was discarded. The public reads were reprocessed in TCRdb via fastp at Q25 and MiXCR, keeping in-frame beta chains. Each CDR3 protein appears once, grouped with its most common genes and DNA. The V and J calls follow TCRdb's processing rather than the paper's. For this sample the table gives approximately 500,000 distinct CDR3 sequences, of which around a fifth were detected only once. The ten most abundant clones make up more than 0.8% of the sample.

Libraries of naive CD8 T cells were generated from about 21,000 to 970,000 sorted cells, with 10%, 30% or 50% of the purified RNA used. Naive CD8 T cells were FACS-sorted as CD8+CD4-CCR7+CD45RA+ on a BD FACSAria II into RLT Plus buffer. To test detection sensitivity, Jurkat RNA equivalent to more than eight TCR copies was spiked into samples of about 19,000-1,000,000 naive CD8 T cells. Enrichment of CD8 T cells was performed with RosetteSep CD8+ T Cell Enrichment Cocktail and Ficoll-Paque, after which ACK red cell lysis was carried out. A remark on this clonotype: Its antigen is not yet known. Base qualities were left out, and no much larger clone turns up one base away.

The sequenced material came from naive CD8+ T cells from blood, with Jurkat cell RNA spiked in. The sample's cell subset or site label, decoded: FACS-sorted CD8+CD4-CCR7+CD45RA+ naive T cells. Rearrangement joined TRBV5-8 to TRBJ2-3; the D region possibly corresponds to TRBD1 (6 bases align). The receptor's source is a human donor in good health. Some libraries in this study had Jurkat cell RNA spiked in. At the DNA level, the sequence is TGTGCCAGCAGCTTGGCCGGGATCCAGGGGAGTACAGATACGCAGTATTTT. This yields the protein CASSLAGIQGSTDTQYF.